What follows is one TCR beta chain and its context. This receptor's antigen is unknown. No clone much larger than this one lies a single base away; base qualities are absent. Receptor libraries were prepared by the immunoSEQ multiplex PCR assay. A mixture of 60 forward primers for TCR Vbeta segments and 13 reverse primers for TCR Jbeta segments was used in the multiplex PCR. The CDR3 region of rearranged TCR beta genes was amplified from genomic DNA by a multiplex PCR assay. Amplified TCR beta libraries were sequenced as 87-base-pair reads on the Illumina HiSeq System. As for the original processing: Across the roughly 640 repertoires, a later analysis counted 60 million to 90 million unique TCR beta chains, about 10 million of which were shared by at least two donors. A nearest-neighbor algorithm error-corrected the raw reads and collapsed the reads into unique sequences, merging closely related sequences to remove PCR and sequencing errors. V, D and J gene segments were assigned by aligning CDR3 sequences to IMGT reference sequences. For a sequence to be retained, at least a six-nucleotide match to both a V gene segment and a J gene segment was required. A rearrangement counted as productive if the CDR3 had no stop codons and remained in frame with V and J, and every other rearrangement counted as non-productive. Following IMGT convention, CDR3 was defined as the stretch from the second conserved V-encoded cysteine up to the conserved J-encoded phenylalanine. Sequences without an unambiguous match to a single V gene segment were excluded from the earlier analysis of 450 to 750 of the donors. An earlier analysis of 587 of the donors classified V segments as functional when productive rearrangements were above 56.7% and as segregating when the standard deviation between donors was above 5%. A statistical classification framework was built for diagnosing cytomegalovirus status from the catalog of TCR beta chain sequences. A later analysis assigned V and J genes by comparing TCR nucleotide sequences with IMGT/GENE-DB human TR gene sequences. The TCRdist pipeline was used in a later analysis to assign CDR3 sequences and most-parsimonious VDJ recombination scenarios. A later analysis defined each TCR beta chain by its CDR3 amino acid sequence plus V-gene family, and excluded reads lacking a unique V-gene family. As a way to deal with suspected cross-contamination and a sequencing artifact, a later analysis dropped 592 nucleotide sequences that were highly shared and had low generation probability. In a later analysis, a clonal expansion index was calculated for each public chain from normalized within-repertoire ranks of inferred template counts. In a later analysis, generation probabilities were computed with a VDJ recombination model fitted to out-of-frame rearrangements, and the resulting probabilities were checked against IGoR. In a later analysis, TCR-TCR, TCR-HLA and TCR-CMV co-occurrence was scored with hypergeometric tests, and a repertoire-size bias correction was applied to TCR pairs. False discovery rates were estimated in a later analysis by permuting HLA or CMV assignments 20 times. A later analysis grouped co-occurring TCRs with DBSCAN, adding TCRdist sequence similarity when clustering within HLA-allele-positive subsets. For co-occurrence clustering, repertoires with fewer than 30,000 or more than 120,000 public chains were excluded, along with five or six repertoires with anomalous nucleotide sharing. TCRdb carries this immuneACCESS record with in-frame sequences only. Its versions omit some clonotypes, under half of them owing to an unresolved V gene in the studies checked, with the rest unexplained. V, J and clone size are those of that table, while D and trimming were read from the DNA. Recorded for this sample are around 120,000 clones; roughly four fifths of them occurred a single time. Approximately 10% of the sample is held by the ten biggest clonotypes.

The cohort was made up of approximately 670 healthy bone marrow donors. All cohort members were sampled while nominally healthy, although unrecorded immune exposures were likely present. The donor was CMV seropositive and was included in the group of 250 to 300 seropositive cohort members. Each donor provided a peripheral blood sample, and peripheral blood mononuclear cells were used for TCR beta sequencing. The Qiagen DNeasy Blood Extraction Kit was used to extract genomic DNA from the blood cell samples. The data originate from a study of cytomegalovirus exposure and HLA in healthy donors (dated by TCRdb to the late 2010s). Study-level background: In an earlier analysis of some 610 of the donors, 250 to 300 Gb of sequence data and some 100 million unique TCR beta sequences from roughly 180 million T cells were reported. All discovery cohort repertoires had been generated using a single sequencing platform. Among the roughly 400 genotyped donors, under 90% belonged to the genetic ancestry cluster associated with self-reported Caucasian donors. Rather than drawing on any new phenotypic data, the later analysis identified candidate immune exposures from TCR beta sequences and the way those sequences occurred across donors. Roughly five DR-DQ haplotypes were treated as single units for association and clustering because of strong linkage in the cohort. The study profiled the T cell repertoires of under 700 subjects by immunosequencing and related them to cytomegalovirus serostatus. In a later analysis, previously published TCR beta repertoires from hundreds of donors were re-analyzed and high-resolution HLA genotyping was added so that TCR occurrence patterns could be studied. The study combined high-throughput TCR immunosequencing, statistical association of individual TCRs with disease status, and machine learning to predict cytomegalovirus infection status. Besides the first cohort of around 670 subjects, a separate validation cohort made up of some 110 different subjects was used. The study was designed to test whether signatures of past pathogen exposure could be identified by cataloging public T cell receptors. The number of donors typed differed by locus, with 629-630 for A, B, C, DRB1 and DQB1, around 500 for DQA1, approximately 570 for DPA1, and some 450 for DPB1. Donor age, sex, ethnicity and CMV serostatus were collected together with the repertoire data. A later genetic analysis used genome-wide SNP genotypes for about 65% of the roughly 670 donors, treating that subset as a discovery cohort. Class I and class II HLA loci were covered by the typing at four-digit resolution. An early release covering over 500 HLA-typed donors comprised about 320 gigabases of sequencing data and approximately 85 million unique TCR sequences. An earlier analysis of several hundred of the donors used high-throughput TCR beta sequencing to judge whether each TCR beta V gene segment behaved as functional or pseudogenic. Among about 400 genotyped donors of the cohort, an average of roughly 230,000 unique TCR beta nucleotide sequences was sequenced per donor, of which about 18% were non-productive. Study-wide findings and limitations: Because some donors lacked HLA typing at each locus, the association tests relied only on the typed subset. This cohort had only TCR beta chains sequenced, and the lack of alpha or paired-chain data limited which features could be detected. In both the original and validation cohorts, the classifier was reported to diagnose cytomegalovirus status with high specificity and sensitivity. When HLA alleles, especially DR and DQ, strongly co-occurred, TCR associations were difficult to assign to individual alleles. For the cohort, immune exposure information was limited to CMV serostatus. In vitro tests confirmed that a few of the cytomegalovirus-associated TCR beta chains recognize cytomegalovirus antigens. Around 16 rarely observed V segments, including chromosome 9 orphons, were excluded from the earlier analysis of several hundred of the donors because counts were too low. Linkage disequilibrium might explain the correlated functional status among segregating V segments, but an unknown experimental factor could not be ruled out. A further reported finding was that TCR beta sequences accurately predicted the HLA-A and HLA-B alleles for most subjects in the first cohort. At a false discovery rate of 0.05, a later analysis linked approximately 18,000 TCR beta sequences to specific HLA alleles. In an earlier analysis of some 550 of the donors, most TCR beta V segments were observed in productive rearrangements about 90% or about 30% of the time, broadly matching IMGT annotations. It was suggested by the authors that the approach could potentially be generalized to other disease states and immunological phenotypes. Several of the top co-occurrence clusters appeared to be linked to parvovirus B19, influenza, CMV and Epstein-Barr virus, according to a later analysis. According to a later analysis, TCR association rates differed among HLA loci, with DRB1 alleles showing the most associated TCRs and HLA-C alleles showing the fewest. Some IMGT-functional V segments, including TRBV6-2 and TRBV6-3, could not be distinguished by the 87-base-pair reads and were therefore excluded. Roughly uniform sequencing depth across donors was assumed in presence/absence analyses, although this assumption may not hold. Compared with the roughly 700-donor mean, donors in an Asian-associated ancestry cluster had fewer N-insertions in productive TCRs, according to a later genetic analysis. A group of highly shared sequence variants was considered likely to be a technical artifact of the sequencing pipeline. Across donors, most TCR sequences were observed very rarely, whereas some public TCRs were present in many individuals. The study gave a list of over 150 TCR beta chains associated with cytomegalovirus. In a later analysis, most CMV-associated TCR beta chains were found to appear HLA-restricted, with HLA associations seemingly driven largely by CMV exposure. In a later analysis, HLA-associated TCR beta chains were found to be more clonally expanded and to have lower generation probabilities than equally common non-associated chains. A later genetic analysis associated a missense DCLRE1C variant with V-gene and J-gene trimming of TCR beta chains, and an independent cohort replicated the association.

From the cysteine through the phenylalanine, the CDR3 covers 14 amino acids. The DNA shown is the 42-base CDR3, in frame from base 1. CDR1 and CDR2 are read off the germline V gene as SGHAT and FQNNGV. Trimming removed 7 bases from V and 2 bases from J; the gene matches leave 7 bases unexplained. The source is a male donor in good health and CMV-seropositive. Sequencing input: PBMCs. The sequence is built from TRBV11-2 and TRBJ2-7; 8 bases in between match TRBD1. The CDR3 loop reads CASNFRGQAYEQYF. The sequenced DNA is TGTGCCAGCAACTTCCGGGGACAGGCCTACGAGCAGTACTTC.